The present TCR beta chain was sequenced within a study of CD8+ T cells in alopecia areata. RNA extraction was followed by reverse transcription into cDNA, which acted as the sequencing template. Only in-frame clones appear in the TCRdb table, and some are missing; sequencing was by immunoSEQ multiplex PCR. The repertoire holds 90,000 to 120,000 clones, approximately 63% seen once, with more than 20% in the top ten. J was trimmed by 4 bases and V by 4 bases; bases with no gene match: 5. Germline CDR1 MGHRA, CDR2 YSYEKL. The CDR3 extends over 14 amino acids. The source is a human donor in good health. Material: CD8+ T cells sorted from blood. The chain uses TRBV4-1 and TRBJ1-2; 8 nucleotides line up with TRBD1. The CDR3 here is CASSRRQGSYGYTF. The DNA of the CDR3 is TGCGCCAGCAGCCGAAGACAGGGGAGCTATGGCTACACCTTC.